The text below deals with one TCR beta chain. Its antigen is as yet unknown. The sample belongs to a study of T cell responses to AZD1222 COVID-19 vaccine. TCRdb's copy holds only in-frame clones and misses some; the assay was immunoSEQ multiplex PCR. This table has more than 150,000 clones, around 90% appearing once. Findings and caveats of the study: Nearly half of spike-specific TCRs reportedly target variant regions that are unmutated in the B.1.351 and B.1.1.7 variants. Among those given AZD1222, only 6 or 7 were seropositive at baseline. Sampling captured repertoires only after the peak T cell response.

Trimming cost V 6 bases and J 5 bases, with 13 bases left between them. Germline assignment: CDR1 LNHDA and CDR2 SQIVND (reference sequence). The CDR3 runs to 13 residues. The material was peripheral blood, obtained on day 0 of AZD1222 vaccination. This clonotype originated in an adult in good health. The chain carries TRBV19 and TRBJ1-1; the D is unclear. This CDR3 reads CASSPAGRTEAFF. For the CDR3, the DNA is TGTGCCAGTAGCCCCGCGGGGAGGACTGAAGCTTTCTTT.